This passage covers 4 T cell receptor beta chains from one sample sequenced in a study of blood T cell repertoires in COVID-19 (dated by TCRdb to the early 2020s). Library preparation employed the immunoSEQ multiplex PCR assay. The immuneACCESS repertoire file appears here via TCRdb, limited to in-frame rearrangements. These files lack a portion of the clones; in checked studies, under half of the deficit traces to unresolved V genes, and the cause of the others is not known. The sample table shows approximately 230,000 clones, and about nine tenths are seen once. The ten largest clones capture about 2.2% of the sample. The sequenced material came from peripheral blood. The origin of the receptors is a man younger than 40 who had recovered from COVID-19.

The CDR3 is CASSLGRGLYEQYF. CDR3 nucleotide sequence: TGTGCCAGCAGCTTAGGCAGGGGGCTCTACGAGCAGTACTTC. The gene calls are TRBV11-2 and TRBJ2-7; 8 bases fit TRBD1. Losses at the gene ends were 1 base for V and 3 bases for J; bases not matched to a gene: 2. CDR1 is SGHAT and CDR2 is FQNNGV in the germline V gene. This CDR3 has 14 residues.

This chain connects TRBV2 to TRBJ1-1, with D possibly TRBD1 on 6 matching bases. The length of the CDR3 is 15 residues. The ends were cut back, 5 bases at V and 5 bases at J, with 18 bases in the middle. Germline assignment: CDR1 SNHLY and CDR2 FYNNEI. Here the CDR3 DNA reads TGTGCCAGCAGTAAGAGTGGGGGCGTTGGGACTGAAGCTTTCTTT. This translates into CASSKSGGVGTEAFF. Combining the CDR3 with reference TRBV2 and TRBJ1-1 gives the whole variable domain EPEVTQTPSHQVTQMGQEVILRCVPISNHLYFYWYRQILGQKVEFLVSFYNNEISEKSEIFDDQFSVERPDGSNFTLKIRSTKLEDSAMYFCASSKSGGVGTEAFFGQGTRLTVV.

The chain joins TRBV5-6 to TRBJ2-2, with 7 bases fitting TRBD2. CDR3 length: 14 amino acids. Trimming at V came to 5 bases and at J to 6 bases, leaving 7 bases not matched to a gene. Looked up from germline, CDR1 is SGHDT and CDR2 is YYEEEE. CDR3 sequence: CASSFGGGAGELFF. CDR3 coding DNA: TGTGCCAGCAGTTTCGGCGGGGGTGCCGGGGAGCTGTTTTTT.

This clone was seen just once. V gene TRBV27 combines with J gene TRBJ2-7, with 9 bases fitting TRBD1. This CDR3 is 15 amino acids long. V lost 2 bases to trimming and J lost 4 bases; unmatched junction nucleotides: 6. Germline V CDR1 and CDR2: MNHEY, SMNVEV (reference sequence). The CDR3, as DNA: TGTGCCAGCAGTTTAACCCGAGACAGGGGGTACGAGCAGTACTTC. It codes for CASSLTRDRGYEQYF.